This T cell receptor beta chain came from a study of regulatory T cells in long-lasting Graves disease (dated by TCRdb to the early 2020s). Describing the broader study: Persistent Graves' disease meant more than 5 years of antithyroid drug treatment with TSH receptor autoantibodies that stayed positive. TCR sequencing covered around 13 persistent and approximately 20 newly diagnosed Graves' disease patients, some 33 samples in total. The study took place in China and was registered as a clinical trial. Persistent Graves' disease patients in the clinical cohort had taken antithyroid drugs for 9 to 11 years on average. Persistent Graves' disease patients were compared with newly diagnosed Graves' disease patients by peripheral blood TCR sequencing and RNA sequencing.

What the authors observed across the whole study: Because the primary lesion, thyroid tissue, could not be accessed, the study looked at peripheral blood alone. TRBV28, TRBJ1-2 and TRBJ2-5 were preferentially used in persistent disease, while TRBV20-1 and TRBJ2-1 were favored in newly diagnosed disease. Sequencing and analysis were restricted to the TCR beta chain. As a limitation, the authors acknowledged that the small sample size may reduce accuracy. Lower TCR Shannon entropy and fewer highly expanded clones were observed in persistent Graves' disease patients than in newly diagnosed patients, which suggested clonal expansion. Patients with persistent disease shared more public clonotypes (about 2,500) than newly diagnosed patients did (about 970).

With regard to this clonotype: There is no known antigen for this receptor. Base quality data are lacking; no much larger clone is found one base away.

Looking up the germline V gene yields CDR1 SGHTA and CDR2 FQGTGA. Here V drops 5 bases and J drops 2 bases, and the junction holds 14 bases not matched to any gene. Its CDR3 holds 18 amino acids, cysteine through phenylalanine. Only the CDR3 part of the read is kept: 54 bases, read in frame from the first base. Receptors were amplified or captured by multiplex PCR. The instrument given in TCRdb is Illumina HiSeq 4000. To build TCR beta libraries, CDR3 regions were amplified by Arm-PCR using iRepertoire HTBI primers. Before sequencing, the PCR products went through gel purification. From the authors' description of their analysis: Gene usage analysis of CDR3 amino acid clonotypes used the 55 to 65 TRBV and around 13 TRBJ segments found across samples. Filtered high-quality paired reads were merged into contigs using COPE and FqMerger. BLAST was used to align contigs to IMGT TRBV, TRBD and TRBJ reference genes, and CDR3 was defined according to IMGT. Any clonotype with a frequency above 0.1% was counted as a highly expanded clone. Shannon entropy served as the measure of repertoire diversity, while the Gini coefficient captured V-J evenness. Public clonotypes were defined as clonotypes shared by more than one individual. TCRdb reran the public reads through fastp at Q25 and MiXCR, keeping productive beta chains. Merged by CDR3 protein, the rows form single entries marked with the most common genes and DNA. The V and J calls here are based on TCRdb, not the publication. Across this sample there are 450,000 or so distinct CDR3 sequences, with less than 25% seen only once. Clones ranked in the top ten supply over 7.5% of the sample.

What this sample's time point label stands for: persistent/refractory GD, antithyroid drugs over 5 years with positive TRAb. For both TCR sequencing and RNA sequencing, RNA was extracted from PBMCs using TRIzol. The diagnosis of Graves' disease was made according to American Thyroid Association guidelines. Recruitment of patients was carried out at an endocrinology department in Xi'an, China. From each patient, about 9.7 milliliters of peripheral blood was collected into an EDTA anticoagulant tube. Ficoll Paque Plus density gradient separation was used to isolate PBMCs, and no further T cell sorting was performed. An Agilent 2100 Bioanalyzer and agarose gel were used to assess RNA quality, and a NanoDrop 2000 was used to measure RNA concentration.

The source is a female donor with Graves disease. Sequenced material: peripheral blood mononuclear cells (PBMCs), taken when the disease was refractory, from a patient treated with antithyroid drugs. This sequence uses TRBV7-3 and TRBJ2-3, with 9 bases in between that match TRBD2. CDR3 protein: CASSLSQLAGGHTDTQYF. The nucleotide sequence reads as follows: TGTGCCAGCAGCCTGTCCCAACTAGCGGGCGGTCACACAGATACGCAGTATTTT.